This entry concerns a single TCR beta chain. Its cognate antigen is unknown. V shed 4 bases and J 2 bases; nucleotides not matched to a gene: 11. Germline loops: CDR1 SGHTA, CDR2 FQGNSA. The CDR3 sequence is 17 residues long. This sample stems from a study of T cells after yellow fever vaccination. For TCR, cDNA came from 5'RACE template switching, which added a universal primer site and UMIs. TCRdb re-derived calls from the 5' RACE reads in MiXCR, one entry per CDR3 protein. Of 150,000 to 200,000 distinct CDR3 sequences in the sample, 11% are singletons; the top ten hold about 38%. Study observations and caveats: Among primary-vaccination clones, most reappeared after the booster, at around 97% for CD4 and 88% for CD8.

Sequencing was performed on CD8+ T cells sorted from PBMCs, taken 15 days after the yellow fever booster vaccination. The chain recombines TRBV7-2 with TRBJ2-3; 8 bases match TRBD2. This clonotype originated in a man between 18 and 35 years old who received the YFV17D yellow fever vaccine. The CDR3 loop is CASSSPASGSYTDTQYF. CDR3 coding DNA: TGTGCCAGCAGCTCCCCCGCCAGCGGGAGCTACACAGATACGCAGTATTTT.